This T cell receptor (beta chain) was sequenced for a study of blood T cell repertoires in COVID-19. The CDR3 has 16 residues. The V gene's germline CDR1 is SGHVS and CDR2 FNYEAQ. Trimming removed 4 bases at V and 7 bases at J, with 20 bases between. The table came from immunoSEQ multiplex PCR; TCRdb's copy has only in-frame clones and leaves some out. Of hundreds of thousands of clones in the sample, roughly 90% are singletons; the top ten hold roughly 3%. The chain employs TRBV7-6 and TRBJ1-3, with no clear D. The sequenced sample consisted of PBMCs or T cells enriched from blood (not recorded which). This TCR came from a woman aged 25-40 years who had recovered from COVID-19. For the CDR3, the DNA is TGTGCCAGCAGCTCGCCCGGGAACGGCCGGAGGAACACCATATATTTT. This codes for CASSSPGNGRRNTIYF.